This TCR beta chain was sequenced for a study of T cells in Graves' hyperthyroidism and ophthalmopathy (dated by TCRdb to about 2019). Regarding the research as a whole: Peripheral blood was collected at initial diagnosis, before any treatment. TCR V-J signatures able to tell the groups apart were searched for in a discovery cohort of approximately 95 patients, of whom about 40 had Graves' ophthalmopathy and more than 55 had stable Graves' hyperthyroidism. After blood sampling, hyperthyroidism patients were treated with methimazole at a starting dose of 30 mg daily, and ophthalmopathy patients were treated with high-dose intravenous methylprednisolone. An independent validation cohort of under 20 hyperthyroidism patients and about 15 patients who later progressed to ophthalmopathy tested prospective prediction of ophthalmopathy. According to the paper, TCR Vbeta CDR3 sequencing was carried out on some 140 peripheral blood samples, which came from fewer than 50 ophthalmopathy, approximately 72 hyperthyroidism and about 17 progressor patients. Thyroid tissue and blood T-cell repertoires from six Graves' hyperthyroidism patients were also compared in the study. The 100 discovery patients were divided at random into training and test sets in a 7:3 ratio.

Paper-wide results and their limitations: In validation, progression to ophthalmopathy was predicted by the model with 70.59% sensitivity and 72% to 80% specificity, a median of approximately 6.5 months before onset. Most expanded thyroid clonotypes (frequency above 0.001) were also found in blood, which suggests that blood repertoires may mirror thyroid immune responses. No statistical method was used to fix the sample size in advance, and group allocation was not hidden from the investigators. A model built on a 13 V-J signature distinguished ophthalmopathy from stable hyperthyroidism, reaching around 90% sensitivity and around 81% specificity in cross-validation and 80%/75% in testing.

Stable Graves' hyperthyroidism was defined as the absence of progression to ophthalmopathy over 18 months of follow-up. Hyperthyroidism patients were newly diagnosed, with disease duration under 2 months, and aged 18 to 65 years. Any patient with an uncontrolled infection, another autoimmune disease, pregnancy or lactation was excluded. Clinical symptoms, serum thyroxine and TRAb, thyroid ultrasound, and orbital computed tomography formed the basis for the diagnoses. PBMCs were separated from roughly 10 ml of fresh peripheral blood using Ficoll-Paque density gradient centrifugation. Total RNA was extracted using Trizol reagent, and RNA quality was assessed on an Agilent 2100 Bioanalyzer. This clonotype was seen repeatedly, ten times or more. It has no known antigen specificity. Qualities for individual bases were not recorded, and no much larger clone is one base off. Amplification of TCR beta CDR3 regions was carried out from RNA transcripts. A first-round RT-PCR of the TCR CDR3 used the HTBI primer set with the Qiagen OneStep RT-PCR kit. Libraries were constructed in a second round of multiplex PCR, after which size selection and purification were performed. Libraries were sequenced paired-end with 100 bp reads on an Illumina HiSeq2000. The study's processing was this. SOAPnuke was used to process the raw data, with reads discarded if the reads contained adapters or uncalled bases, had a mean Phred below 15, or lacked an exact constant-primer or identifier match. COPE v1.2.5 was used to merge the high-quality paired reads, and each unique nucleotide sequence was defined as a clonotype. MiTCR v1.1 was used to align the clonotypes against IMGT TRBV, TRBD and TRBJ reference segments. Analysis was restricted to V-J combinations with a frequency above 0.0001, which covered roughly 99% of repertoires. A TCS score was defined as the ratio between F50 (clonal expansion) and ExV (chaos), using BLOSUM62-based TCRdist between CDR3 peptides within each V-J. Welch's t-statistics and random forest reduced fewer than 550 V-J features to around 14, which were used in a naive Bayes classifier (R e1071). TCRdb reworked the public reads: Q25 trimming with fastp, MiXCR clone assembly, productive beta chains retained. Duplicate CDR3 protein sequences are folded into a single record with the most common DNA and genes. TCRdb, rather than the study authors, made the V and J calls. In all, the sample holds hundreds of thousands of distinct CDR3 sequences, and roughly 13% of those were seen once. The ten biggest clones cover 9.2% of the sample.

V is trimmed back by 0 bases and J by 3 bases, and the junction contains 2 bases that no gene match accounts for. The CDR3 contains 13 residues, cysteine and phenylalanine counted. The retained sequence is limited to the CDR3, 39 bases, with the frame set at the first base. The germline V gene (reference sequence) yields DFQATT for CDR1 and SNEGSKA for CDR2. The material sequenced was blood. The sequence joins TRBV20-1 to TRBJ2-7; 7 of the junction bases match TRBD2. The sequence was obtained from a woman aged 18-29 years with Graves' hyperthyroidism. CDR3 loop: CSARDGGDYEQYF. The bases read TGCAGTGCTAGAGATGGGGGGGACTACGAGCAGTACTTC.